This TCR beta chain was sequenced during a study of T cell responses to AZD1222 COVID-19 vaccine. Study results and caveats: Spike as a whole was targeted by vaccine-associated CD4 TCRs, dominant at 160-218 and 743-854.

Note on this clone: Its antigen is currently unknown.

The V and J ends lost 6 bases and 5 bases respectively, with 10 bases between them. The CDR3 contains 13 residues. Germline CDR1 reads MNHEY; CDR2 reads SVGAGI. Profiled with immunoSEQ multiplex PCR; TCRdb holds only in-frame clones, not every one. The sample contains 99,000 or so clones, roughly 91% of which appear only once. The sequenced sample was peripheral blood, obtained on day 0 of AZD1222 vaccination. The sequence came from an adult in good health. V usage is TRBV6-5 and J usage is TRBJ1-4; the D gene is possibly TRBD1 (5 bases). The CDR3 spells CASRAGGNEKLFF. The CDR3 DNA sequence: TGTGCCAGCAGGGCTGGGGGAAATGAAAAACTGTTTTTT.